The following is a T cell receptor (beta chain) sequence with its context. Its specificity is unknown. PCR involved 60 Vbeta and 13 Jbeta primers. Under the authors' procedure: In a later analysis, of tens of millions of unique beta chains, about 12 million appeared in at least two donors. Profiled with immunoSEQ multiplex PCR; TCRdb holds only in-frame clones, not every one. D and trimming come from the DNA, and the V and J calls and clone size come from that table. This table has 75,000 to 80,000 clones, over 70% appearing once. These data are taken from a study of cytomegalovirus exposure and HLA in healthy donors. Broader study findings: TCR beta chains numbering approximately 150 were designated cytomegalovirus-associated. The authors later found HLA-associated TCR beta chains more clonally expanded than equally common others. Across donors, most TCRs were seen rarely, yet some public ones were widespread.

The CDR3 length is 16 residues. Germline V CDR1 and CDR2: MNHNS, SASEGT. This chain joins TRBV6-1 and TRBJ2-5; 8 bases map to TRBD2. The assigned J gene may be wrong: the sequence end matches TRBJ2-7 better. The sample taken for sequencing was PBMCs. The clonotype comes from a man aged 40-49 years in good health and CMV-seronegative. The DNA for the CDR3 is TGTGCCAGCAGTGTAGGGGCTAGCGGGCTCTCCTACGAGCAGTACTTC. This encodes CASSVGASGLSYEQYF.